Listed below are T cell receptor beta chains from one sample, sequenced in a study of blood T cells in healthy people across ages. TCRdb itself ran the 5' RACE reads through MiXCR, one entry per CDR3 protein. This sample has 500,000 to 700,000 distinct CDR3 sequences, with roughly 30% found just once. Sequenced material: blood. The source of these receptors is an elderly woman in good health. Both conserved end residues are part of each CDR3. A D gene is named only where the DNA matches it firmly. The size of a clone is reported for some rows only, either as once, few or many, or as a class for expanded clones.

size	D	V	J	CDR3	DNA
many	TRBD1	TRBV7-3	TRBJ1-1	CASSPGGGGTEAFF	TGTGCCAGCAGCCCAGGGGGGGGTGGCACTGAAGCTTTCTTT
-	-	TRBV20-1	TRBJ1-3	CSARSDRSLGGNTIYF	TGCAGTGCTAGATCCGATCGCTCTTTGGGGGGAAACACCATATATTTT
many	-	TRBV6-5	TRBJ2-5	CASRRGLPQETQYF	TGTGCCAGCAGGAGGGGACTCCCTCAAGAGACCCAGTACTTC
many	-	TRBV20-1	TRBJ1-5	CSAPPGGNQPQHF	TGCAGTGCTCCCCCCGGCGGCAATCAGCCCCAGCATTTT
many	-	TRBV7-8	TRBJ2-7	CASSLADRRYEQYF	TGTGCCAGCAGCTTGGCCGACAGGCGCTACGAGCAGTACTTC
many	-	TRBV12-3/TRBV12-4	TRBJ1-2	CASSLAQGYGYTF	TGTGCCAGCAGTTTAGCGCAGGGTTATGGCTACACCTTC
-	TRBD1	TRBV27	TRBJ1-1	CAGRSFKGQTNTEAFF	TGTGCCGGCAGGAGTTTCAAGGGACAGACGAACACTGAAGCTTTCTTT
many	-	TRBV12-5	TRBJ2-7	CASGLRSYEQYF	TGTGCTAGTGGTTTGAGGTCCTACGAGCAGTACTTC
-	-	TRBV7-2	TRBJ2-1	CASSKQGRSSYNEQFF	TGTGCCAGCAGCAAACAGGGAAGAAGCTCCTACAATGAGCAGTTCTTC
-	-	TRBV28	TRBJ1-2	CASSFSPAPGDYTF	TGTGCCAGCAGTTTCTCCCCGGCCCCAGGAGACTACACCTTC
-	-	TRBV20-1	TRBJ1-1	CSASASLTGTEAFF	TGCAGTGCCTCGGCCAGCCTTACCGGGACTGAAGCTTTCTTT
-	-	TRBV20-1	TRBJ2-1	CSGTGGRLDPYNEQFF	TGCAGTGGCACCGGAGGGAGGCTAGACCCCTACAATGAGCAGTTCTTC
many	TRBD1	TRBV4-2	TRBJ1-5	CASSLAHRGGNQPQHF	TGTGCCAGCAGCCTAGCTCACAGGGGAGGCAATCAGCCCCAGCATTTT
-	-	TRBV10-2	TRBJ1-1	CASSGTERYTEAFF	TGCGCCAGCAGTGGGACAGAACGATACACTGAAGCTTTCTTT
-	-	TRBV25-1	TRBJ1-1	CASSAGQRRAFF	TGTGCCAGCAGTGCAGGACAGCGGCGAGCTTTCTTT
-	TRBD1	TRBV20-1	TRBJ1-5	CSARRTGGAWNQPQHF	TGCAGTGCTAGACGGACAGGCGGGGCGTGGAATCAGCCCCAGCATTTT
-	-	TRBV7-9	TRBJ2-5	CASSLQGKEQYF	TGTGCCAGCAGCCTCCAGGGTAAGGAGCAGTACTTC
-	TRBD2	TRBV9	TRBJ2-3	CASSGTGTTPFDTQYF	TGTGCCAGCAGCGGAACCGGGACTACCCCTTTTGATACGCAGTATTTT
many	TRBD1	TRBV29-1	TRBJ1-1	CSVGSGQGGTEAFF	TGCAGCGTTGGGAGTGGGCAGGGGGGCACTGAAGCTTTCTTT
many	-	TRBV12-3/TRBV12-4	TRBJ1-4	CASSLGGPNEKLFF	TGTGCCAGCAGTTTGGGGGGCCCTAATGAAAAACTGTTTTTT
many	TRBD1	TRBV28	TRBJ2-7	CASSSVQGVIYEQYF	TGTGCCAGCAGTTCAGTACAGGGGGTAATTTACGAGCAGTACTTC
once	-	TRBV19	TRBJ1-2	CASSRTKLRGFGSANGYTF	TGTGCCAGTAGCAGAACCAAACTGAGGGGGTTCGGATCCGCTAATGGCTACACCTTC
-	-	TRBV7-8	TRBJ2-7	CASSYQPQGGYEQYF	TGTGCCAGCAGCTACCAACCCCAGGGGGGCTACGAGCAGTACTTC
many	-	TRBV28	TRBJ2-3	CASSTSIQTSTDTQYF	TGTGCCAGCAGTACCTCTATTCAGACATCCACAGATACGCAGTATTTT
few	TRBD2	TRBV7-2	TRBJ2-3	CASSSQPGLGVDTQYF	TGTGCCAGCAGCTCCCAACCGGGACTAGGGGTAGATACGCAGTATTTT
-	-	TRBV11-2	TRBJ1-6	CASSLDLGTTLFYDSPLHF	TGTGCCAGCAGCTTAGATCTCGGGACAACCCTTTTTTATGATTCACCCCTCCACTTT
many	-	TRBV7-8	TRBJ1-2	CASSLAYGGYGYTF	TGTGCCAGCAGCTTAGCGTATGGGGGTTATGGCTACACCTTC
few	-	TRBV5-1	TRBJ1-1	CASSFYTGSTEAFF	TGCGCCAGCAGCTTTTATACAGGGAGCACTGAAGCTTTCTTT
many	-	TRBV12-3/TRBV12-4	TRBJ2-5	CASSFSASVETQYF	TGTGCCAGCAGTTTCTCGGCTAGCGTTGAGACCCAGTACTTC
many	TRBD2	TRBV7-8	TRBJ2-3	CASSFGTSGGRDTQYF	TGTGCCAGCAGCTTCGGGACTAGCGGGGGAAGAGATACGCAGTATTTT
few	-	TRBV6-5	TRBJ2-2	CASSYSNQGRAGELFF	TGTGCCAGCAGTTACTCGAATCAAGGCAGGGCCGGGGAGCTGTTTTTT
-	TRBD1	TRBV20-1	TRBJ1-3	CSAPGQGSGNTIYF	TGCAGTGCTCCGGGACAGGGTTCGGGAAACACCATATATTTT
-	-	TRBV30	TRBJ1-1	CAWVGNTEAFF	TGTGCCTGGGTGGGGAACACTGAAGCTTTCTTT
many	-	TRBV2	TRBJ2-1	CASIFATLTNNEQFF	TGTGCCAGCATTTTTGCGACCCTAACTAACAATGAGCAGTTCTTC
-	-	TRBV12-3/TRBV12-4	TRBJ2-3	CASRVSADTQYF	TGTGCCAGCAGAGTGAGCGCAGATACGCAGTATTTT
-	-	TRBV6-2/TRBV6-3	TRBJ2-5	CASSYLNNGQYF	TGTGCCAGCAGTTACTTAAATAATGGGCAGTACTTC
-	-	TRBV30	TRBJ2-7	CAWTHGHEQYF	TGTGCCTGGACTCACGGCCACGAGCAGTACTTC
-	-	TRBV7-2	TRBJ2-1	CASSASTGRNEQFF	TGTGCCAGCAGTGCCTCGACAGGGAGGAATGAGCAGTTCTTC
many	TRBD1	TRBV6-6	TRBJ1-2	CASSQGQGFDGYTF	TGTGCCAGCAGTCAGGGACAGGGGTTTGATGGCTACACCTTC
-	-	TRBV28	TRBJ2-4	CASNERSQFVAKNIQYF	TGTGCCAGCAACGAAAGGAGTCAATTCGTAGCCAAAAACATTCAGTACTTC
once	-	TRBV7-9	TRBJ2-1	CASSYVHGMNEQFF	TGTGCCAGCAGTTATGTCCACGGAATGAATGAGCAGTTCTTC
-	-	TRBV7-7	TRBJ2-1	CASIHTTSSYNEQFF	TGTGCCAGCATCCACACAACGAGCTCCTACAATGAGCAGTTCTTC
-	TRBD1	TRBV5-6	TRBJ2-6	CASSIDRGFGANVLTF	TGTGCCAGCAGCATCGACAGGGGCTTTGGGGCCAACGTCCTGACTTTC
many	-	TRBV28	TRBJ2-7	CASKGGVSYEQYF	TGTGCCAGCAAAGGGGGGGTCTCCTACGAGCAGTACTTC
many	TRBD1	TRBV5-1	TRBJ1-1	CASSLHDGTVNTEAFF	TGCGCCAGCAGCTTACATGACGGGACAGTGAACACTGAAGCTTTCTTT
-	-	TRBV5-1	TRBJ2-2	CASSFDGGRLAGELFF	TGCGCCAGCAGCTTCGACGGGGGTCGCCTGGCCGGGGAGCTGTTTTTT
few	-	TRBV30	TRBJ1-1	CAWSVRLTDTEAFF	TGTGCCTGGAGCGTTCGGCTGACGGACACTGAAGCTTTCTTT
-	TRBD2	TRBV6-6	TRBJ2-7	CASQGLAGSSYNEQYF	TGTGCCAGCCAAGGACTAGCGGGTAGCTCCTACAATGAGCAGTACTTC
many	TRBD1	TRBV20-1	TRBJ2-7	CSARDRRQGAYEQYF	TGCAGTGCTAGAGATAGGCGGCAGGGGGCGTACGAGCAGTACTTC
once	-	TRBV30	TRBJ2-2	CAWSVGNTGELFF	TGTGCCTGGAGTGTAGGGAACACCGGGGAGCTGTTTTTT
-	-	TRBV12-3/TRBV12-4	TRBJ1-4	CASSYRVEKLFF	TGTGCCAGCAGTTACAGGGTAGAAAAACTGTTTTTT
few	-	TRBV9	TRBJ1-2	CASSVSPDTDGYTF	TGTGCCAGCAGCGTTAGCCCGGACACCGATGGCTACACCTTC
-	-	TRBV21-1	TRBJ1-1	CASSKGGMNTEAFF	TGTGCCAGCAGCAAAGGGGGAATGAACACTGAAGCTTTCTTT
many	TRBD2	TRBV6-2/TRBV6-3	TRBJ2-1	CASSYSGGAMISSYNEQFF	TGTGCCAGCAGTTACTCGGGAGGGGCGATGATATCCTCCTACAATGAGCAGTTCTTC
many	-	TRBV5-4	TRBJ2-3	CASSALVVGTDTQYF	TGTGCCAGCAGCGCTTTGGTGGTGGGCACAGATACGCAGTATTTT
many	-	TRBV10-3	TRBJ1-4	CAISVKGEKLFF	TGTGCCATCAGTGTGAAAGGTGAAAAACTGTTTTTT
many	-	TRBV20-1	TRBJ2-7	CSARDPRVSYEQYF	TGCAGTGCTAGAGATCCCAGGGTTTCCTACGAGCAGTACTTC
few	TRBD2	TRBV3-1	TRBJ2-1	CASSRSGGAVYNEQFF	TGTGCCAGCAGCCGAAGCGGGGGGGCGGTCTACAATGAGCAGTTCTTC
many	TRBD1	TRBV7-9	TRBJ2-5	CASSPRTGVFGTQYF	TGTGCCAGCAGCCCCAGGACAGGGGTCTTCGGGACCCAGTACTTC
-	TRBD1	TRBV30	TRBJ1-4	CAWRARTGGNEKLFF	TGTGCCTGGAGGGCCCGGACAGGGGGAAATGAAAAACTGTTTTTT